This T cell receptor beta chain was recovered during a study of neoadjuvant anti-PD-1 for oral cavity cancer. Study-wide results and caveats: Pretreatment Treg/Th17 ratio correlated inversely with post-treatment tumor clonality. Each response group had just a few patients in TCR analyses.

This clone was detected a few times. Its matching antigen is unknown. This sample's time point: after neoadjuvant nivolumab, at surgical resection. These newly diagnosed stage II-IVA oral cavity squamous cell carcinoma patients had no prior systemic or radiation treatment. Unmatched junction bases numbered 2, after V lost 3 bases and J lost 1 base. The CDR3 covers 15 residues. CDR1 SGHNT and CDR2 YYREEE come from the germline V gene (reference sequence). Sequencing was performed with immunoSEQ multiplex PCR; in TCRdb, only in-frame clones are kept and a portion is missing. The data show some 15,000 clones, 71% seen once.

The sample was PBMCs, taken after nivolumab (anti-PD-1) treatment. This TCR was recovered from a person between 40 and 79 years old with oral cavity squamous cell carcinoma. The chain is built from TRBV5-4 and TRBJ2-2; 8 bases are a match to TRBD1. The CDR3 loop is CASSSGQGNTGELFF. The DNA for the CDR3 is TGTGCCAGCAGCTCAGGACAGGGGAACACCGGGGAGCTGTTTTTT.